This T cell receptor (beta chain) stems from a study of neurological immune-mediated disorders. This clonotype was observed many times. Its target is not known. Whenever a sequencing run was performed, it yielded over 190 million TCR-beta sequences from 15-18 subjects. TCRdb fed the 5' RACE reads into MiXCR, producing one record per CDR3 protein. In the table there are some 60,000 distinct CDR3 sequences, approximately 3.7% of which are singletons. Study-wide points: None of the features examined (clinical or MRI) was associated with the multiple sclerosis repertoire cluster. Phylogenetic grouping put 18 of 34 multiple sclerosis patients' repertoires into one related-CDR3 cluster, a possible signature. HTLV-1-associated myelopathy led in TCR clonal expansion, while multiple sclerosis ranked lowest, below healthy controls.

Germline V CDR1 and CDR2: ENHRY, SYGVKD. The CDR3 contains 14 residues. V shed 5 bases, J shed 3 bases, and the junction held 5 bases outside the gene matches. The J gene is TRBJ1-1, the V gene TRBV10-3; 8 bases line up with TRBD1. The sequencing input was PBMCs. This clonotype originated in a woman aged 50 to 65 with multiple sclerosis. The CDR3 spells CAISTTGADTEAFF. CDR3 DNA sequence: TGTGCCATCAGTACGACAGGGGCGGACACTGAAGCTTTCTTT.